This TCR beta chain is from a study of CD8+ T cells in alopecia areata. The sequencing template was cDNA reverse transcribed from extracted RNA. Assay: immunoSEQ multiplex PCR; the TCRdb copy retains only in-frame clones and omits some. Recorded here are about 270,000 clones, none singletons. As to this clone: A much larger clone sits a single nucleotide away, making a read error possible. Mouse names are used for the genes. The CDR3 is cut off 4 residues early in the read; its end comes from the germline J gene.

A sort of pooled cutaneous lymph node cells used CD4, CD8alpha, NKG2D, NKG2ACE and other stains. The CDR3 is 12 amino acids. The germline V and J ends were trimmed by 5 bases and 0 bases, with 5 bases remaining between them. Per germline, CDR1 NNHDY and CDR2 SYVADS. The sample taken for sequencing was CD4+ T cells sorted from a lymph node. The TCR comes from a C3H/HeJ mouse with alopecia areata. The MHC haplotype of this mouse line is H2-k. This chain joins TRBV13-3 and TRBJ1-2, with D hard to call. CDR3 bases read: TGTGCCAGCAGAAGGGCAAACTCC. Its translation is CASRRANS. The CDR3 as a whole reads CASRRANSDYTF.